This passage covers 11 T cell receptor beta chains from one sample sequenced in a study of CD8 T cells in Susac syndrome. When the RNA was reverse transcribed, random hexamers were used with an input of about 0.5 to 1 ug. TCRdb recomputed calls from the immunoSEQ multiplex PCR reads with MiXCR, one row per CDR3 protein. Of about 100,000 distinct CDR3 sequences in the sample, approximately 95% were seen once. Sequences were obtained from CD8+ T cells from PBMCs. These receptors originate from a human donor with Susac syndrome.

This chain links TRBV15 with TRBJ1-2, with D possibly being TRBD1 (6 bases). The germline V and J ends were trimmed by 7 bases and 0 bases, with 12 bases remaining between them. The CDR3 consists of 14 residues. The germline gives CDR1 LNHNV, CDR2 YYDKDF (reference sequence). The DNA for the CDR3 is TGTGCCACCAACAAACAGGGCTCTAACTATGGCTACACCTTC. Translating gives CATNKQGSNYGYTF.

V and J are TRBV29-1 and TRBJ2-5; D possibly matches TRBD1 or TRBD2 (5 bases each). With 5 bases removed from V and 2 bases from J, the gap between germline ends came to 12 bases. CDR1 and CDR2 from the germline V gene are SQVTM and ANQGSEA. The CDR3 is made up of 13 amino acids. As DNA, the CDR3 is TGCAGCGTTCTCTTGGGGGATCAAGAGACCCAGTACTTC. It yields the protein CSVLLGDQETQYF.

The sample holds one count of this clonotype. The J gene is TRBJ1-2, the V gene TRBV12-3 or TRBV12-4, with D possibly TRBD1 on 5 matching bases. With 6 bases removed from V and 4 bases from J, the gap between germline ends came to 12 bases. This CDR3 has 13 residues. CDR3 sequence (DNA): TGTGCCAGCAGCTCTGGACATTCCTATGGCTACACCTTC. It codes for CASSSGHSYGYTF.

This chain links TRBV3-1 with TRBJ2-1; D unresolved. The V gene's germline CDR1 is LGHDT and CDR2 YNNKEL (reference sequence). The length of the CDR3 is 13 residues. The V end was cut by 4 bases, the J end by 4 bases, with 8 bases between. CDR3 coding DNA: TGTGCCAGCAGCCCCCTCCTTTACAATGAGCAGTTCTTC. Protein product: CASSPLLYNEQFF.

The V and J genes are TRBV20-1 and TRBJ2-7; weak D call: TRBD2 (6 bases). Trimming left V 5 bases short and J 4 bases short, with 12 bases between. CDR1 is DFQATT, CDR2 SNEGSKA, per germline (reference sequence). The CDR3 consists of 12 residues. CDR3 region: CSAHGGSYEQYF. CDR3 in DNA: TGCAGTGCTCATGGGGGGAGTTACGAGCAGTACTTC.

CDR3 region: CAISVPGQGLAGANVLTF. The CDR3 nucleotides are TGTGCCATCAGTGTCCCGGGACAGGGGTTAGCTGGGGCCAACGTCCTGACTTTC. The J gene is TRBJ2-6, the V gene TRBV10-3; 10 nucleotides agree with TRBD1. CDR3 length equals 18 residues. Germline V gene sequence: CDR1 ENHRY, CDR2 SYGVKD. V lost 4 bases, J lost 2 bases, and 8 bases stayed unmatched.

The V call is TRBV19, the J call TRBJ1-2; 10 nucleotides line up with TRBD1. Unmatched junction bases numbered 4, after V lost 6 bases and J lost 6 bases. Per germline, CDR1 LNHDA and CDR2 SQIVND (reference sequence). This CDR3 contains 13 residues. In nucleotides, the CDR3 is TGTGCCAGTAGCCCCGGGACAGGGGATGGCTACACCTTC. It specifies CASSPGTGDGYTF. The entire variable domain, with the rest obtained from reference TRBV19 and TRBJ1-2, is as follows: DGGITQSPKYLFRKEGQNVTLSCEQNLNHDAMYWYRQDPGQGLRLIYYSQIVNDFQKGDIAEGYSVSREKKESFPLTVTSAQKNPTAFYLCASSPGTGDGYTFGSGTRLTVV.

The CDR3 sequence is CASSIISGSRSEQYF. The CDR3 DNA reads as TGTGCCAGTAGTATCATCAGCGGGAGCAGAAGTGAGCAGTACTTC. This rearrangement joins TRBV19 to TRBJ2-7, with 8 positions matching TRBD2. Unmatched junction bases numbered 11, after V lost 3 bases and J lost 7 bases. The CDR3 contains 15 residues. Germline CDR1 is LNHDA and CDR2 is SQIVND (reference sequence).

The chain recombines TRBV28 with TRBJ2-7; D is possibly TRBD1 (6 bases). Germline assignment: CDR1 MDHEN and CDR2 SYDVKM. V lost 6 bases and J lost 0, with 12 bases in between. CDR3 length equals 14 residues. CDR3 loop: CASRRTDSSYEQYF. As DNA, the CDR3 is TGTGCCAGCAGGAGGACAGATAGCTCCTACGAGCAGTACTTC.

The genes are TRBV5-4 and TRBJ2-1; D unclear. The ends were cut back, 7 bases at V and 5 bases at J, with 7 bases in the middle. In germline, CDR1 is SGHNT, CDR2 YYREEE (reference sequence). This CDR3 comprises 11 residues. The CDR3 here is CASQLDNEQFF. The DNA for the CDR3 is TGTGCCAGCCAGTTGGACAATGAGCAGTTCTTC.

The rearrangement joins TRBV7-3 to TRBJ2-2, with D possibly TRBD2 on 5 matching bases. The CDR3 spans 13 residues. From germline, CDR1 is SGHTA and CDR2 FQGTGA. V was cut by 7 bases and J by 6 bases, with 12 bases left in between. The CDR3 DNA reads TGTGCCAGCACCGTGTCGGGGTCCGGGGAGCTGTTTTTT. This gives the protein CASTVSGSGELFF.